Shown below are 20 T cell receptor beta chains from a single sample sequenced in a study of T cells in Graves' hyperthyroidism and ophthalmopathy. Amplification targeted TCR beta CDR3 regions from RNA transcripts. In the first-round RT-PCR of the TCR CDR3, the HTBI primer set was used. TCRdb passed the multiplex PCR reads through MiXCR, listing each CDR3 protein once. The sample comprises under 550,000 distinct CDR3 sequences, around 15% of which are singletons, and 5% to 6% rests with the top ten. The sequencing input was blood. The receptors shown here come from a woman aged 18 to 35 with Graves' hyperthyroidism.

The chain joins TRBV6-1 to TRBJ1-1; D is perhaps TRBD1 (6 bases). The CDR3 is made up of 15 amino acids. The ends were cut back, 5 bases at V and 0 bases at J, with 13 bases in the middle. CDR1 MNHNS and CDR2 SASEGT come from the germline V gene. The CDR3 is CASSTLTGLNTEAFF. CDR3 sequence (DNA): TGTGCCAGCAGTACACTGACAGGACTGAACACTGAAGCTTTCTTT.

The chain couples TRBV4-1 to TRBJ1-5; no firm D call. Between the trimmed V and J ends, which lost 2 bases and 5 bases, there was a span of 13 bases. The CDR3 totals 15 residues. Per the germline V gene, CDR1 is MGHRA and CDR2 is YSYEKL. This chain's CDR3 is CASSQLGRDDQPQHF. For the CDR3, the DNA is TGCGCCAGCAGCCAATTAGGACGTGATGATCAGCCCCAGCATTTT.

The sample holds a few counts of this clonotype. This chain's CDR3 is CASNGGGLRQPQHF. The CDR3 DNA follows: TGTGCCAGCAATGGGGGGGGCTTGCGGCAGCCCCAGCATTTT. The chain links TRBV12-3 or TRBV12-4 to TRBJ1-5; D is possibly TRBD1 (6 bases). V was shortened by 7 bases and J by 7 bases, with 17 bases between the two germline ends. The CDR3 has 14 amino acids.

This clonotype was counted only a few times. CDR3 protein: CASREKVEDETQYF. CDR3 coding DNA: TGTGCCAGCAGAGAGAAGGTCGAAGATGAGACCCAGTACTTC. This rearrangement joins TRBV7-6 to TRBJ2-5; the D is unclear. Trimming shortened V by 6 bases and J by 5 bases, and 16 bases separated the two germline ends. This CDR3 has 14 residues. CDR1 and CDR2 (germline): SGHVS, FNYEAQ.

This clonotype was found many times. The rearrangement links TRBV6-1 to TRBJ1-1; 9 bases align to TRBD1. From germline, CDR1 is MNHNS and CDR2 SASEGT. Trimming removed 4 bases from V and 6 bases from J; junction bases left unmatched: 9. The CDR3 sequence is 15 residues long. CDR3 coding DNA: TGTGCCAGCAGTGGGGGACAGGGAGGCTTCTCTGAAGCTTTCTTT. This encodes CASSGGQGGFSEAFF.

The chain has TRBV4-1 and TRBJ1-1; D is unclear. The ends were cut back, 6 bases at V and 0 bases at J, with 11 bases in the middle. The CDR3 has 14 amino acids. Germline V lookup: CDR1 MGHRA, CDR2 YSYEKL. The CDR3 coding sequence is TGCGCCAGCAGTCCTCAGCGGGTGAACACTGAAGCTTTCTTT. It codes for CASSPQRVNTEAFF.

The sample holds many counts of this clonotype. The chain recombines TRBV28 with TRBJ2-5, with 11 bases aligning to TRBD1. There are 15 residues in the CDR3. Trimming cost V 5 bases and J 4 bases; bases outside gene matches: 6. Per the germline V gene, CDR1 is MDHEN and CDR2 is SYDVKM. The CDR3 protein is CASSGQGAGAETQYF. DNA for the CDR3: TGTGCCAGCAGTGGACAGGGGGCAGGTGCAGAGACCCAGTACTTC.

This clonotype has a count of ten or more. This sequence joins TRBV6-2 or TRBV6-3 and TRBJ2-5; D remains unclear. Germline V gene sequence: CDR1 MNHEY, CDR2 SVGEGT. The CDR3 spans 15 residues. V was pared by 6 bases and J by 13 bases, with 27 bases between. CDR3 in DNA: TGTGCCAGCAGCACCTACTCGGGCAGTCCCCCTCGTACGTACTTC. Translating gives CASSTYSGSPPRTYF.

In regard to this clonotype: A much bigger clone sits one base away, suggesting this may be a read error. CDR3 DNA sequence: TGCAGTGCGCCCTCGCGGGGCCCCTACGAGCAGTACTTC. Translating gives CSAPSRGPYEQYF. The rearrangement uses TRBV20-1 and TRBJ2-7, with a possible D match to TRBD2 (6 bases). The germline V gene has CDR1 DFQATT and CDR2 SNEGSKA (reference sequence). The CDR3 loop spans 13 amino acids. V lost 6 bases, J lost 2 bases, and 14 bases lay in between.

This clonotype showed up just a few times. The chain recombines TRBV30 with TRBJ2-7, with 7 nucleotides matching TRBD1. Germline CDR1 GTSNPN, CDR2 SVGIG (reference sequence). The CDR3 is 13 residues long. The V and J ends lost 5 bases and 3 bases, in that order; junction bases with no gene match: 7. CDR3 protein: CAWVDRVLYEQYF. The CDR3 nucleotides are TGTGCCTGGGTTGACAGGGTCCTCTACGAGCAGTACTTC. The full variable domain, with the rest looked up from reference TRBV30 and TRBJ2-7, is SQTIHQWPATLVQPVGSPLSLECTVEGTSNPNLYWYRQAAGRGLQLLFYSVGIGQISSEVPQNLSASRPQDRQFILSSKKLLLSDSGFYLCAWVDRVLYEQYFGPGTRLTVT.

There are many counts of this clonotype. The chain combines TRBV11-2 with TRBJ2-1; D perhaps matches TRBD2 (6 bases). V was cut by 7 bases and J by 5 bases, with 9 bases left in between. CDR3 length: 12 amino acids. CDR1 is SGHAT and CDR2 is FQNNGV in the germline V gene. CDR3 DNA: TGTGCCAGCAAGCGGGTCGACAATGAGCAGTTCTTC. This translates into CASKRVDNEQFF. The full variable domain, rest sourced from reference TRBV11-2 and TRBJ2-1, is EAGVAQSPRYKIIEKRQSVAFWCNPISGHATLYWYQQILGQGPKLLIQFQNNGVVDDSQLPKDRFSAERLKGVDSTLKIQPAKLEDSAVYLCASKRVDNEQFFGPGTRLTVL.

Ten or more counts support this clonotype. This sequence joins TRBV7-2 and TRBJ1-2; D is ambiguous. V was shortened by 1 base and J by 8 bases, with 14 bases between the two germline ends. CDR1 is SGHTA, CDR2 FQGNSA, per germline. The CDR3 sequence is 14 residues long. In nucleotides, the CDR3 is TGTGCCAGCAGCTTAGGGGAACCGACGGGGGGCTACACCTTC. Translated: CASSLGEPTGGYTF. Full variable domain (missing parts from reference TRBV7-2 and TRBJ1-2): GAGVSQSPSNKVTEKGKDVELRCDPISGHTALYWYRQSLGQGLEFLIYFQGNSAPDKSGLPSDRFSAERTGGSVSTLTIQRTQQEDSAVYLCASSLGEPTGGYTFGSGTRLTVV.

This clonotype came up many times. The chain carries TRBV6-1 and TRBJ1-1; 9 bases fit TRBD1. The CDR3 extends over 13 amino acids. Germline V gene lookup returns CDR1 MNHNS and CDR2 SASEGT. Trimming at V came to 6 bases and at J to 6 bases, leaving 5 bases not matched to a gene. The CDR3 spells CASSRTGAAEAFF. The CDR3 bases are TGTGCCAGCAGCCGGACAGGGGCGGCTGAAGCTTTCTTT.

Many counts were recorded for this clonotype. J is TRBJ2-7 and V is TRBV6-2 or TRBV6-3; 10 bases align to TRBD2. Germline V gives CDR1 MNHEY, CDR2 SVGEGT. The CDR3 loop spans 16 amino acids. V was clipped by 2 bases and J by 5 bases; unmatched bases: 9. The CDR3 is CASSYPAGGLSHEQYF. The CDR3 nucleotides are TGTGCCAGCAGTTACCCAGCGGGAGGGCTTTCCCACGAGCAGTACTTC.

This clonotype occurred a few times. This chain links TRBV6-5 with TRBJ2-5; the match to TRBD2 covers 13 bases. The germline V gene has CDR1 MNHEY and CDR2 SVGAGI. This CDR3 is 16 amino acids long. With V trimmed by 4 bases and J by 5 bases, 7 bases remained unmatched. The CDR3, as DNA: TGTGCCAGCAGTTGGACTAGCGGGAGCTTTGGGGAGACCCAGTACTTC. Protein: CASSWTSGSFGETQYF.

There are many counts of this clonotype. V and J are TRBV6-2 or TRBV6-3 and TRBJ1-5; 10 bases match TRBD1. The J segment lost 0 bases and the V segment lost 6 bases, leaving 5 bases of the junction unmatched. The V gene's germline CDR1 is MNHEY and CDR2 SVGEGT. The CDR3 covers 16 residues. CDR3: CASRNRQGASNQPQHF. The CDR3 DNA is TGTGCCAGCAGAAACCGACAGGGGGCTAGCAATCAGCCCCAGCATTTT.

CDR3 sequence reads: CASSWAQGAQHTDTQYF. CDR3 nucleotide sequence: TGTGCCAGCAGCTGGGCACAGGGGGCGCAACATACAGATACGCAGTATTTT. V is TRBV5-8 and J is TRBJ2-3; 9 bases map to TRBD1. Germline V gene data show CDR1 as SGHTS and CDR2 as YDEGEE. J gave up 3 bases and V 3 bases, and 11 bases lay outside the gene matches. The CDR3 has 17 residues. Based on the CDR3 plus reference TRBV5-8 and TRBJ2-3, the full variable domain is EAGVTQSPTHLIKTRGQQATLRCSPISGHTSVYWYQQALGLGLQFLLWYDEGEERNRGNFPPRFSGRQFPNYSSELNVNALELEDSALYLCASSWAQGAQHTDTQYFGPGTRLTVL.

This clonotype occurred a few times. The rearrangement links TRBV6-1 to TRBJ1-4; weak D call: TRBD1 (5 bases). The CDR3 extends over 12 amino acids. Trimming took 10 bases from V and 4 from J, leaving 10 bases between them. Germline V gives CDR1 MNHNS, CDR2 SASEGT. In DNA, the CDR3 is TGTGCCACCGGGACGGGTAATGAAAAACTGTTTTTT. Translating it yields CATGTGNEKLFF.

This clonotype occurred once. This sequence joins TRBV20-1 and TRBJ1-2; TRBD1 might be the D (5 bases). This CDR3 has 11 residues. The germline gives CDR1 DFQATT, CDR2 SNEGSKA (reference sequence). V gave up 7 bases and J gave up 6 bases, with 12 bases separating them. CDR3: CSGGDVHGYTF. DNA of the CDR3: TGCAGTGGGGGGGACGTTCATGGCTACACCTTC.

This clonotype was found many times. The CDR3, as DNA: TGCAGTGCTGGCGATCCGATGAACACTGAAGCTTTCTTT. Residues: CSAGDPMNTEAFF. The chain is built from TRBV20-1 and TRBJ1-1; unclear D gene. CDR3 length: 13 amino acids. Germline CDR1 reads DFQATT; CDR2 reads SNEGSKA (reference sequence). V was shortened by 5 bases and J by 0 bases, with 10 bases between the two germline ends.